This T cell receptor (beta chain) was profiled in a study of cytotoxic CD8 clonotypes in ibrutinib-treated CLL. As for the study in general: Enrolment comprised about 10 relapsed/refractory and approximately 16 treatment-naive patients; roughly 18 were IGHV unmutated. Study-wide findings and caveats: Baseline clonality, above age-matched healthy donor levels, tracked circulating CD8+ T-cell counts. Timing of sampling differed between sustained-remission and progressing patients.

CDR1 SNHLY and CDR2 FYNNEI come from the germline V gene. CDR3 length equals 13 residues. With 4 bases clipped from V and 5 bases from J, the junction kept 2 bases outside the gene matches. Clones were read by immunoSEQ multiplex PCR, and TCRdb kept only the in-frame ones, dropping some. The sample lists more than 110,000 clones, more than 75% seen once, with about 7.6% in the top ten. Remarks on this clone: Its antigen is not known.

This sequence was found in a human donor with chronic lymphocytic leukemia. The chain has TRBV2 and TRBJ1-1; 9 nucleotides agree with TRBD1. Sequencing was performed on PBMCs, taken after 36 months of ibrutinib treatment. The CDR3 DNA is TGTGCCAGCAGTGGGGACAGGGAGACTGAAGCTTTCTTT. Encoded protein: CASSGDRETEAFF.